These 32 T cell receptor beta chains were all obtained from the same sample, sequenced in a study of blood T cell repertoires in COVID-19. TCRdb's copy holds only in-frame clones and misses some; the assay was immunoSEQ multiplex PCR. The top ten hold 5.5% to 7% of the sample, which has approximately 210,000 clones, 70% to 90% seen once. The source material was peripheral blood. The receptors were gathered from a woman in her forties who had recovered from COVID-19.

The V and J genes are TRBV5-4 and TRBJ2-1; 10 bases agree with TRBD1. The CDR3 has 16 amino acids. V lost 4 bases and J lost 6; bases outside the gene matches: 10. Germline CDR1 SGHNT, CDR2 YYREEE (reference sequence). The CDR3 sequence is CASSPGGQGEPNEQFF. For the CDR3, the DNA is TGTGCCAGCAGCCCGGGAGGACAGGGGGAGCCCAATGAGCAGTTCTTC. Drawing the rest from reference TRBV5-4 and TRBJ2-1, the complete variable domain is ETGVTQSPTHLIKTRGQQVTLRCSSQSGHNTVSWYQQALGQGPQFIFQYYREEENGRGNFPPRFSGLQFPNYSSELNVNALELDDSALYLCASSPGGQGEPNEQFFGPGTRLTVL.

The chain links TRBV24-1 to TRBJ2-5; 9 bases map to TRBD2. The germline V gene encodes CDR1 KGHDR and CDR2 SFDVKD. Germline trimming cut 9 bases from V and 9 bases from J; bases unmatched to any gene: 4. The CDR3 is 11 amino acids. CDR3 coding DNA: TGTGCCACCGGGGCGGGAGGGTCCCAGTACTTC. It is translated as CATGAGGSQYF.

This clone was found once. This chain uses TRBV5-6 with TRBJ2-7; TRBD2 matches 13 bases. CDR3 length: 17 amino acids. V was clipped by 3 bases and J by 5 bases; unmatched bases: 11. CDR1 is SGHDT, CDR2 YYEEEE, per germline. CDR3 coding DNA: TGTGCCAGCAGCTCCGGACTAGCGGGAGCCGCCTTTCACGAGCAGTACTTC. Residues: CASSSGLAGAAFHEQYF.

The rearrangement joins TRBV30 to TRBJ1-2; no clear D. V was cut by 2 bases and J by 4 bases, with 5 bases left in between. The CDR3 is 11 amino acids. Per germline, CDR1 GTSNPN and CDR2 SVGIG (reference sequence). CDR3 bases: TGTGCCTGGAGTTCTAGCTATGGCTACACCTTC. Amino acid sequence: CAWSSSYGYTF.

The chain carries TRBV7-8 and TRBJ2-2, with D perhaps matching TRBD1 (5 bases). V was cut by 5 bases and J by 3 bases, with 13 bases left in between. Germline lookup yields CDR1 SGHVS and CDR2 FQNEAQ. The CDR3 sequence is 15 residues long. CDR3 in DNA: TGTGCCAGCAGCCCTCGACAGACCTACACCGGGGAGCTGTTTTTT. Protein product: CASSPRQTYTGELFF.

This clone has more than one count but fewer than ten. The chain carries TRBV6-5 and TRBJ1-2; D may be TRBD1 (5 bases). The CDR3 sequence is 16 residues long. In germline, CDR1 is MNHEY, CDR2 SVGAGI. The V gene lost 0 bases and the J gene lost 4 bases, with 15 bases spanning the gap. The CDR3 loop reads CASSYSGGEWSYGYTF. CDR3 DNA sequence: TGTGCCAGCAGTTACTCGGGAGGGGAATGGAGCTATGGCTACACCTTC.

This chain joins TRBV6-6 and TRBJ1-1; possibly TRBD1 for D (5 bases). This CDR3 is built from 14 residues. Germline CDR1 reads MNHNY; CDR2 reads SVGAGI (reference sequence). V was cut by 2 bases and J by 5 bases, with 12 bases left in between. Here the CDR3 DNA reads TGTGCCAGCAGTTACAAAGGGGCTGGGACTGAAGCTTTCTTT. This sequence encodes CASSYKGAGTEAFF.

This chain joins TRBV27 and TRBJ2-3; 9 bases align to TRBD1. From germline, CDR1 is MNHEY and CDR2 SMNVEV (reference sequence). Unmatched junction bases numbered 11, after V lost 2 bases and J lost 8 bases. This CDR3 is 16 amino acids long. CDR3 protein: CASSLGTGLDSGTQYF. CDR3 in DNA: TGTGCCAGCAGTTTAGGGACAGGGTTAGATAGTGGTACGCAGTATTTT.

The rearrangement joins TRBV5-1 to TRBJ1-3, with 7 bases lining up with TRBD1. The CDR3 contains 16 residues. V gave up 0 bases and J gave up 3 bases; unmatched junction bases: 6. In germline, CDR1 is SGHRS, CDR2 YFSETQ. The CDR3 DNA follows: TGCGCCAGCAGCTTGGAGGGGGCTGGTGGTGGAAACACCATATATTTT. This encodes CASSLEGAGGGNTIYF.

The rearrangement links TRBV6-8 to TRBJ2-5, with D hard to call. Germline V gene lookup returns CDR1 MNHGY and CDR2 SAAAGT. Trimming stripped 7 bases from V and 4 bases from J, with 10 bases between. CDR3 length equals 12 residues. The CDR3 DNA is TGTGCCAGCATACGGGTGGGAGAGACCCAGTACTTC. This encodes CASIRVGETQYF.

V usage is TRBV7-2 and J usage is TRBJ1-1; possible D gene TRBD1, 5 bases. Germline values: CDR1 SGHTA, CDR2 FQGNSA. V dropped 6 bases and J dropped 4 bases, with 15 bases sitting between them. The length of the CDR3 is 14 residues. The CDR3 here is CASRLRGAATEAFF. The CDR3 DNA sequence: TGTGCCAGCAGGTTAAGGGGTGCGGCCACTGAAGCTTTCTTT. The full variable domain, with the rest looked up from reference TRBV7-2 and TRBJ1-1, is GAGVSQSPSNKVTEKGKDVELRCDPISGHTALYWYRQSLGQGLEFLIYFQGNSAPDKSGLPSDRFSAERTGGSVSTLTIQRTQQEDSAVYLCASRLRGAATEAFFGQGTRLTVV.

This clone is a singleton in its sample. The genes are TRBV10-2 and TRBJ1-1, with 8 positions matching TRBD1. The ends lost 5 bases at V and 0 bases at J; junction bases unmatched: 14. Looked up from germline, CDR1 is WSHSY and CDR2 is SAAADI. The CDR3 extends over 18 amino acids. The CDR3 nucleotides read TGCGCCAGCAGTCCTACGTTTATGACAGGGGACTTGAACACTGAAGCTTTCTTT. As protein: CASSPTFMTGDLNTEAFF.

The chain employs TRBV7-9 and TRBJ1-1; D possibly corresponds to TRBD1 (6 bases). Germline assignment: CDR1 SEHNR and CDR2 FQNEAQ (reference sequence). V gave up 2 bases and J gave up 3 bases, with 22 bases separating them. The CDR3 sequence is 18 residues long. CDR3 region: CASSLLADWEKGDTEAFF. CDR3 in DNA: TGTGCCAGCAGCTTATTGGCGGATTGGGAGAAGGGGGACACTGAAGCTTTCTTT.

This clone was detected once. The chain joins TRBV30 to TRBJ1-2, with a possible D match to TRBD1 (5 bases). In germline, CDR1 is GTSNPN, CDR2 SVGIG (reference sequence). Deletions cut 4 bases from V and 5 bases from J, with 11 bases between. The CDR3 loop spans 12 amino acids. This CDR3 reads CAWIGGVYGYTF. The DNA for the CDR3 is TGTGCCTGGATTGGAGGGGTTTATGGCTACACCTTC.

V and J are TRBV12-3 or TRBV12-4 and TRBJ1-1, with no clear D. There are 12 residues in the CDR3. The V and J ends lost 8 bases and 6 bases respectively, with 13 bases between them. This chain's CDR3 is CASGNGVAEAFF. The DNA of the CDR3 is TGTGCCAGCGGGAACGGGGTGGCTGAAGCTTTCTTT.

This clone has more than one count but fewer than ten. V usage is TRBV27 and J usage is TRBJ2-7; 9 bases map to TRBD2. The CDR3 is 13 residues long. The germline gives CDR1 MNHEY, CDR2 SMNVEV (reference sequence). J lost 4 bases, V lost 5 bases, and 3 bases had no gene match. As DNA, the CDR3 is TGTGCCAGCAGTCAGACTAGCGGATACGAGCAGTACTTC. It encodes CASSQTSGYEQYF.

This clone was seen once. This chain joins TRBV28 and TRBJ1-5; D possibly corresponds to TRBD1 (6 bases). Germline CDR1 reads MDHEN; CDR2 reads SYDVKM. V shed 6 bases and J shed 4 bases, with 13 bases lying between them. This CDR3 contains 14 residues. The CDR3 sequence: CASSPGQINQPQHF. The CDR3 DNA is TGTGCCAGCAGCCCCGGACAGATAAATCAGCCCCAGCATTTT. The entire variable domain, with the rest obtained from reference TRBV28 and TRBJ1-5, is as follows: DVKVTQSSRYLVKRTGEKVFLECVQDMDHENMFWYRQDPGLGLRLIYFSYDVKMKEKGDIPEGYSVSREKKERFSLILESASTNQTSMYLCASSPGQINQPQHFGDGTRLSIL.

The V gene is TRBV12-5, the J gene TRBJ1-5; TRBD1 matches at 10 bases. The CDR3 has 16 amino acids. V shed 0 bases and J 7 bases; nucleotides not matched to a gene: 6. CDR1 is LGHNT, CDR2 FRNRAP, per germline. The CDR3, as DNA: TGTGCTAGTGGTTTGGTACTCCGGGACAGGGGACAGCCCCAGCATTTT. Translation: CASGLVLRDRGQPQHF.

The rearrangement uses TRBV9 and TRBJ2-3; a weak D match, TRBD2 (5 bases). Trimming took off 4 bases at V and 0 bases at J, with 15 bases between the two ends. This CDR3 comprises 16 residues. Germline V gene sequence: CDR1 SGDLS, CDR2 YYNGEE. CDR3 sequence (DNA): TGTGCCAGCAGCTCGGGATCAGAACGTAGCACAGATACGCAGTATTTT. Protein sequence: CASSSGSERSTDTQYF.

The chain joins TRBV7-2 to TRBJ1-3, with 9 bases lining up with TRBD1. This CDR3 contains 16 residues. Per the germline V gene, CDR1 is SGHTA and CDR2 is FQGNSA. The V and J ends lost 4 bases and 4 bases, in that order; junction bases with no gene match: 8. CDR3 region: CASSSRNRGRGNTIYF. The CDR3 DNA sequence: TGTGCCAGCAGCTCTAGGAACAGGGGGCGAGGAAACACCATATATTTT. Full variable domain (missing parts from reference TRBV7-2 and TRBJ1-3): GAGVSQSPSNKVTEKGKDVELRCDPISGHTALYWYRQSLGQGLEFLIYFQGNSAPDKSGLPSDRFSAERTGGSVSTLTIQRTQQEDSAVYLCASSSRNRGRGNTIYFGEGSWLTVV.

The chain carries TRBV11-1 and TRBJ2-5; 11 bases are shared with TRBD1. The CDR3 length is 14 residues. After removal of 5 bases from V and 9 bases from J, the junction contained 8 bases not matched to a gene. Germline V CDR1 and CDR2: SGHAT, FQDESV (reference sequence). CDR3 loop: CASSPNRDRGSQYF. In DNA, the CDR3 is TGTGCCAGCAGCCCGAACCGGGACAGGGGGTCCCAGTACTTC. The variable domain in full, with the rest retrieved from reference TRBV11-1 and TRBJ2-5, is EAEVAQSPRYKITEKSQAVAFWCDPISGHATLYWYRQILGQGPELLVQFQDESVVDDSQLPKDRFSAERLKGVDSTLKIQPAELGDSAMYLCASSPNRDRGSQYFGPGTRLLVL.

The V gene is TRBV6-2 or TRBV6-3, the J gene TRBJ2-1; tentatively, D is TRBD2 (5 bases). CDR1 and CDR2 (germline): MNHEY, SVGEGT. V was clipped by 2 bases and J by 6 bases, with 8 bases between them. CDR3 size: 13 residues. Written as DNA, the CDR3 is TGTGCCAGCAGTTACGCGGGTCCCAATGAGCAGTTCTTC. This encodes CASSYAGPNEQFF.

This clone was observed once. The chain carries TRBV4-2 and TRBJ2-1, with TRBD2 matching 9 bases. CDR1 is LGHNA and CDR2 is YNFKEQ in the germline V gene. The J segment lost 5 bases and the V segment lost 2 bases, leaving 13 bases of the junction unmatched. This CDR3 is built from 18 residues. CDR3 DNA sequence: TGTGCCAGCAGCCAAAGTAGGGCTAGCGGGACCCTCAACAATGAGCAGTTCTTC. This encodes CASSQSRASGTLNNEQFF.

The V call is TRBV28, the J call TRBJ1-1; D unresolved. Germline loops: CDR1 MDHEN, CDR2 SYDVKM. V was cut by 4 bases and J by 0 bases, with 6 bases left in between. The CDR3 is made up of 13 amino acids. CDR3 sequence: CASSSVMNTEAFF. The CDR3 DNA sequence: TGTGCCAGCAGTTCGGTGATGAACACTGAAGCTTTCTTT.

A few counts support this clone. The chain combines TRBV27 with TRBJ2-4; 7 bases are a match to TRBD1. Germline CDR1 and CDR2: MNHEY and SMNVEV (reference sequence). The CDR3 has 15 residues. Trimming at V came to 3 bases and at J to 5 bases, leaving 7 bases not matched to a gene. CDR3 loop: CASSLIYTGENIQYF. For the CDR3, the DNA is TGTGCCAGCAGTTTGATCTATACAGGGGAAAACATTCAGTACTTC.

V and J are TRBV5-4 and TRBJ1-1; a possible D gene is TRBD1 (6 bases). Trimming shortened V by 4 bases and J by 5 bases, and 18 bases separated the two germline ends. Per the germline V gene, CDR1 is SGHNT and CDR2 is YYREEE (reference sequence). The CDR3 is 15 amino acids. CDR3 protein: CASSRILTGQTEAFF. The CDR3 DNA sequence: TGTGCCAGCAGCCGGATCTTGACAGGACAAACTGAAGCTTTCTTT. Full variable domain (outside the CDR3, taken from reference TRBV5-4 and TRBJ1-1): ETGVTQSPTHLIKTRGQQVTLRCSSQSGHNTVSWYQQALGQGPQFIFQYYREEENGRGNFPPRFSGLQFPNYSSELNVNALELDDSALYLCASSRILTGQTEAFFGQGTRLTVV.

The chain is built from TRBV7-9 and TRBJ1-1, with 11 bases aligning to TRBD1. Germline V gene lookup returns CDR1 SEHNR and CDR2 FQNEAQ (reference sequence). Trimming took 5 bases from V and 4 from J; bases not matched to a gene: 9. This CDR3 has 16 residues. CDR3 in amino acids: CASSGGTGGPLTEAFF. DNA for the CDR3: TGTGCCAGCAGCGGAGGGACAGGGGGTCCCCTCACTGAAGCTTTCTTT.

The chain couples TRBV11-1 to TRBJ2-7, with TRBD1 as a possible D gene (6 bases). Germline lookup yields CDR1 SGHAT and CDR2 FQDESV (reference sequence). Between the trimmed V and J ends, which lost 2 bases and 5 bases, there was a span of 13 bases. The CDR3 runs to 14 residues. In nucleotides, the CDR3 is TGTGCCAGCAGCTTATGGACAGAGGGCAACGAGCAGTACTTC. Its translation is CASSLWTEGNEQYF.

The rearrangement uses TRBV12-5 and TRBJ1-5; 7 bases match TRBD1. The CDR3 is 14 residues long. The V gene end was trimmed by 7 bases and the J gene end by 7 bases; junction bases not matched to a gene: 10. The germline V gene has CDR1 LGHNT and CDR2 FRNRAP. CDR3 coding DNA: TGTGCTAGTGCCCCAGACAGGGATCACCAGCCCCAGCATTTT. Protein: CASAPDRDHQPQHF.

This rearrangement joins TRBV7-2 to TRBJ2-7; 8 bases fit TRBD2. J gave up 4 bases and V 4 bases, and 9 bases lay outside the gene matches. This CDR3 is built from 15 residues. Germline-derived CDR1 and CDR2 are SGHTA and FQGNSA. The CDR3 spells CASSSPGLEVYEQYF. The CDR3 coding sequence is TGTGCCAGCAGCTCTCCGGGACTAGAAGTTTACGAGCAGTACTTC.

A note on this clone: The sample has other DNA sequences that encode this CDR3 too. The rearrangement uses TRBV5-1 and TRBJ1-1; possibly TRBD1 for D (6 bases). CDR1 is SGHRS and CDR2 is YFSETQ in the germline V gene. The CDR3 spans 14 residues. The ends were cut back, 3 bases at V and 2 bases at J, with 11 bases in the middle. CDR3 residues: CASSSGQPNTEAFF. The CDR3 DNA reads TGCGCCAGCAGCTCCGGACAGCCTAACACTGAAGCTTTCTTT.

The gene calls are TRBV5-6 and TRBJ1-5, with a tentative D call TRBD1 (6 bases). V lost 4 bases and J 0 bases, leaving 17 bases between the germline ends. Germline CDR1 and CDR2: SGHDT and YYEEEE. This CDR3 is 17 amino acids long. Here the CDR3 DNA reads TGTGCCAGCAGCCCCGGGGGGCCCGCATATAGCAATCAGCCCCAGCATTTT. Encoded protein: CASSPGGPAYSNQPQHF.